This T cell receptor beta chain was identified during a study of blood T cell repertoires in COVID-19. Looking at the study overall: PBMCs, B-cell-depleted T cells, or T cells were the source of the cDNA or gDNA that made up the material.

V lost 1 base to trimming and J lost 6 bases, with 15 bases between them. This CDR3 is 16 amino acids long. Germline V gives CDR1 MDHEN, CDR2 SYDVKM. Original methodology: The assay estimated nucleated cells by amplifying reference gene primers. Repertoires were generated with immunoSEQ multiplex PCR, while TCRdb's copy carries only in-frame clones and drops some. Clone size and V and J calls were adopted from that table, with D and trimming inferred from the DNA. In the table there are about 190,000 clones, approximately 80% of which are singletons. The sample consisted of peripheral blood. The clonotype originates from a man aged 55 to 70 with acute or convalescent COVID-19. The chain recombines TRBV28 with TRBJ2-2; the D gene is possibly TRBD2 (6 bases). As DNA, the CDR3 is TGTGCCAGCAGTTTATCGACGGGAGCGGGCTCCGGGGAGCTGTTTTTT. Its translation: CASSLSTGAGSGELFF.